This TCR beta chain was observed in a study of shared clonotypes between healthy human individuals. Study-wide results and limits: Measured sharing among donors was expected to vary with sequencing depth.

Turning to this clone: The antigen remains undetermined.

The CDR3 runs to 18 residues. CDR1 is LNHDA and CDR2 is SQIVND in the germline V gene (reference sequence). J gave up 2 bases and V 7 bases, and 20 bases lay outside the gene matches. Study donors comprised healthy, HIV-negative adults devoid of recent acute infection or vaccination. All donors were Caucasian adults living in Nashville, Tennessee. The method was immunoSEQ multiplex PCR; TCRdb's version includes in-frame clones alone and lacks a portion of them. The table includes roughly 2.2 million clones, approximately 93% detected once. The chain joins TRBV19 to TRBJ2-7; TRBD2 matches at 7 bases. This sequence was found in a man aged 18 to 35 in good health. Some clones in this sample may be carry-over from other donors' samples. Sequencing used naive CD4+ T cells from PBMCs. Subset described: CD45RA+ positively selected. The CDR3 is CASTFGGSVAGAPYEQYF. For the CDR3, the DNA is TGTGCCAGTACCTTCGGGGGGTCGGTCGCGGGAGCCCCCTACGAGCAGTACTTC.